This T cell receptor (beta chain) comes out of a study of blood T cell repertoires in COVID-19. With V trimmed by 0 bases and J by 5 bases, 5 bases remained unmatched. The CDR3 has 14 residues. Germline values: CDR1 GTSNPN, CDR2 SVGIG (reference sequence). This table comes from immunoSEQ multiplex PCR, and its TCRdb copy is limited to in-frame clones, with some not included. The table includes fewer than 400,000 clones, around 84% detected once. Input material: peripheral blood. J is TRBJ1-2 and V is TRBV30, with 8 positions matching TRBD1. The receptor was derived from a young woman with acute or convalescent COVID-19. This CDR3 reads CAWSVDRGGYGYTF. CDR3 DNA: TGTGCCTGGAGTGTAGACAGGGGAGGGTATGGCTACACCTTC.